This T cell receptor beta chain was captured in a study of PD-L1 blockade in urothelial cancer. Study details: Patients arrived having already received 0 to 3 prior chemotherapy regimens. Counts from blood samples showed a median of 141,255 T cells. Points from the study as a whole: In blood at 3 weeks, tumor-associated clones expanded more among patients with durable benefit.

Turning to this clone: Its antigen is still unknown.

Each PCR had synthetic TCR analog templates added to it as a spike-in. Sequenced by immunoSEQ multiplex PCR; TCRdb stores in-frame clones only, minus some. The sample holds roughly 63,000 clones, 81% seen once. V was cut by 7 bases and J by 7 bases, with 20 bases left in between. The CDR3 consists of 14 residues. Per the germline V gene, CDR1 is MNHNS and CDR2 is SASEGT. Documented time point: pretreatment peripheral blood. This clonotype was sampled from a man aged 65 to 85 with urothelial cancer. The sequences come from PBMCs, collected around atezolizumab (anti-PD-L1) treatment. This chain joins TRBV6-1 and TRBJ2-7; TRBD1 is a possible D gene (6 bases). The CDR3 coding sequence is TGTGCCAGCATTTACCGGGACACCTTAGGGGAGCAGTACTTC. It codes for CASIYRDTLGEQYF.